The 27 T cell receptor beta chains listed next were all sequenced from one sample in a study of CD8 T cells in ankylosing spondylitis. Study results and limitations: One TCR beta motif, made up of seven to nine highly homologous variants, appeared characteristic of ankylosing spondylitis blood.

No cognate antigen is known for these TCRs. Via MiXCR, TCRdb re-called the 5' RACE reads, giving one row per CDR3 protein. The profile covers 500,000 or so distinct CDR3 sequences, with roughly 5.2% appearing a single time and approximately 4% taken by the ten largest. Sequences were obtained from blood, either unsorted or a sorted T cell fraction (not recorded which). The receptors here all came from a male donor with ankylosing spondylitis.

This clonotype was seen repeatedly, ten times or more. The chain recombines TRBV7-9 with TRBJ2-3; D not certain. Deletions cut 8 bases from V and 4 bases from J, with 10 bases between. Germline V gene data show CDR1 as SEHNR and CDR2 as FQNEAQ (reference sequence). The CDR3 spans 12 residues. CDR3: CASASISDTQYF. CDR3 bases: TGTGCCAGCGCCTCGATATCAGATACGCAGTATTTT.

This clonotype occurred many times. V usage is TRBV12-3 or TRBV12-4 and J usage is TRBJ2-3, with D perhaps matching TRBD1 or TRBD2 (5 bases each). There are 14 residues in the CDR3. Trimming shortened V by 2 bases and J by 8 bases, and 14 bases separated the two germline ends. CDR3 residues: CASSLRGRQGTQYF. CDR3 DNA sequence: TGTGCCAGCAGTTTACGGGGAAGGCAGGGTACGCAGTATTTT.

This clonotype came up many times. The chain is built from TRBV20-1 and TRBJ1-2, with D hard to call. The CDR3 totals 11 residues. Trimming stripped 3 bases from V and 4 bases from J, with 6 bases between. Germline V CDR1 and CDR2: DFQATT, SNEGSKA (reference sequence). This CDR3 is CSASRGYGYTF. CDR3 nucleotides: TGCAGTGCTAGTCGTGGCTATGGCTACACCTTC.

This clonotype was counted ten times or more. The V call is TRBV7-9, the J call TRBJ2-2; the match to TRBD2 covers 10 bases. Germline-derived CDR1 and CDR2 are SEHNR and FQNEAQ (reference sequence). Trimming cost V 5 bases and J 4 bases; bases outside gene matches: 4. This CDR3 comprises 15 residues. CDR3 DNA sequence: TGTGCCAGCAGCCCTAGCGGGAGTGGCACCGGGGAGCTGTTTTTT. This translates into CASSPSGSGTGELFF.

This clonotype was found many times. CDR3 in amino acids: CASSLGLLGGLKNEQFF. CDR3 in DNA: TGTGCCAGCAGTTTGGGGCTTCTGGGGGGGCTAAAAAATGAGCAGTTCTTC. The gene calls are TRBV28 and TRBJ2-1; weak D call: TRBD2 (7 bases). Germline CDR1 MDHEN, CDR2 SYDVKM. The CDR3 totals 17 residues. Trimming left V 3 bases short and J 7 bases short, with 22 bases between.

The sample holds many counts of this clonotype. CDR3 nucleotides: TGCAGTGCTGGACAGAACACCGGGGAGCTGTTTTTT. This gives the protein CSAGQNTGELFF. The gene calls are TRBV20-1 and TRBJ2-2, with D tentatively TRBD1 (5 bases). CDR1 and CDR2 (germline): DFQATT, SNEGSKA (reference sequence). Deletions cut 5 bases from V and 1 base from J, with 5 bases between. The CDR3 extends over 12 amino acids.

This clonotype was found many times. V and J are TRBV20-1 and TRBJ1-4; 7 bases are shared with TRBD1. This CDR3 has 15 amino acids. With V trimmed by 1 base and J by 8 bases, 10 bases remained unmatched. Germline CDR1 reads DFQATT; CDR2 reads SNEGSKA (reference sequence). The CDR3 spells CSARGGTAPGEKLFF. The CDR3, as DNA: TGCAGTGCTAGAGGAGGGACAGCCCCTGGAGAAAAACTGTTTTTT.

This clonotype showed up just a few times. The chain employs TRBV2 and TRBJ2-7; no clear D. Per the germline V gene, CDR1 is SNHLY and CDR2 is FYNNEI. Trimming took off 7 bases at V and 3 bases at J, with 13 bases between the two ends. The CDR3 is made up of 13 amino acids. CDR3 loop: CASTGREVYEQYF. For the CDR3, the DNA is TGTGCCAGCACTGGTAGGGAAGTCTACGAGCAGTACTTC.

This rearrangement joins TRBV10-3 to TRBJ1-2; no firm D call. The ends were cut back, 6 bases at V and 8 bases at J, with 7 bases in the middle. The CDR3 covers 10 residues. CDR1 ENHRY and CDR2 SYGVKD come from the germline V gene. CDR3 sequence: CAIRGSGYTF. The CDR3 DNA reads TGTGCCATCAGGGGATCCGGCTACACCTTC.

At least ten counts were recorded for this clonotype. The chain is built from TRBV12-3 or TRBV12-4 and TRBJ2-7; 10 bases fit TRBD2. Trimming took 3 bases from V and 2 from J; bases not matched to a gene: 7. The CDR3 totals 16 residues. The CDR3 sequence: CASSLALAGEPYEQYF. The CDR3 DNA follows: TGTGCCAGCAGTTTGGCCCTAGCGGGAGAGCCCTACGAGCAGTACTTC.

The table lists this clonotype with many counts. V is TRBV20-1 and J is TRBJ2-3, with TRBD1 matching 8 bases. Germline V lookup: CDR1 DFQATT, CDR2 SNEGSKA (reference sequence). The CDR3 extends over 15 amino acids. V shed 6 bases, J shed 2 bases, and the junction held 10 bases outside the gene matches. The CDR3 region is CSARRQGLLTDTQYF. CDR3 nucleotide sequence: TGCAGTGCAAGACGACAGGGGCTCCTCACAGATACGCAGTATTTT.

This clonotype was counted at least ten times. V usage is TRBV20-1 and J usage is TRBJ2-1; 8 bases align to TRBD2. Per the germline V gene, CDR1 is DFQATT and CDR2 is SNEGSKA (reference sequence). V lost 3 bases to trimming and J lost 2 bases; unmatched junction nucleotides: 3. This CDR3 is built from 14 residues. Written as DNA, the CDR3 is TGCAGTGCTAGCCAGCGGGAGACCTACAATGAGCAGTTCTTC. Translation gives CSASQRETYNEQFF.

Ten or more counts support this clonotype. The chain uses TRBV7-9 and TRBJ2-7; perhaps D is TRBD1 or TRBD2 (5 bases each). This CDR3 spans 13 amino acids. V was pared by 5 bases and J by 2 bases, with 10 bases between. Germline CDR1 and CDR2: SEHNR and FQNEAQ (reference sequence). The CDR3 spells CASSRDAAYEQYF. CDR3 DNA sequence: TGTGCCAGCAGCCGGGACGCAGCCTACGAGCAGTACTTC.

Turning to this clonotype: Given the absence of the conserved phenylalanine or tryptophan at the CDR3 end, a read error is likely. The chain links TRBV7-2 to TRBJ1-2, with D uncertain. Trimming cost V 5 bases and J 4 bases, with 11 bases left between them. The CDR3 covers 13 residues. Germline V lookup: CDR1 SGHTA, CDR2 FQGNSA. This chain's CDR3 is CASSHGQSYGYTS. DNA for the CDR3: TGTGCCAGCAGCCATGGGCAGTCCTATGGCTACACCTCC.

There are many counts of this clonotype. V and J are TRBV4-2 and TRBJ1-2, with TRBD1 matching 10 bases. The CDR3 totals 15 residues. Unmatched junction bases numbered 6, after V lost 3 bases and J lost 5 bases. Germline values: CDR1 LGHNA, CDR2 YNFKEQ. CDR3 sequence: CASSHYRTGGYGYTF. The CDR3 bases are TGTGCCAGCAGCCATTACAGGACAGGGGGGTATGGCTACACCTTC.

This clonotype was seen more than once but under ten times. The rearrangement uses TRBV28 and TRBJ1-1, with D perhaps TRBD1 (5 bases). Trimming removed 3 bases at V and 11 bases at J, with 13 bases between. This CDR3 comprises 12 residues. Germline lookup yields CDR1 MDHEN and CDR2 SYDVKM. The CDR3 sequence is CASSLARRDAFF. CDR3 DNA sequence: TGTGCCAGCAGTTTGGCTCGCCGGGACGCTTTCTTT.

In its sample, this clonotype was seen many times. The gene calls are TRBV20-1 and TRBJ2-7; D may match TRBD1 or TRBD2 (6 bases each). This CDR3 contains 14 residues. Germline V gene lookup returns CDR1 DFQATT and CDR2 SNEGSKA (reference sequence). V lost 5 bases and J lost 4, with 18 bases in between. The CDR3 region is CSALGGLGYYEQYF. The CDR3 DNA sequence: TGCAGTGCTCTAGGGGGGTTGGGGTATTACGAGCAGTACTTC.

This clonotype was seen repeatedly, ten times or more. The J gene is TRBJ1-2, the V gene TRBV7-9; D may be TRBD1 (5 bases). Trimming pared 5 bases from V and 1 base from J, leaving 17 bases between. The CDR3 contains 16 residues. Germline V gene lookup returns CDR1 SEHNR and CDR2 FQNEAQ (reference sequence). This chain's CDR3 is CASSRPPGLLNYGYTF. The CDR3, as DNA: TGTGCCAGCAGCCGTCCCCCAGGGCTCCTTAACTATGGCTACACCTTC. Looking up the rest from reference TRBV7-9 and TRBJ1-2 gives the full variable domain: DTGVSQNPRHKITKRGQNVTFRCDPISEHNRLYWYRQTLGQGPEFLTYFQNEAQLEKSRLLSDRFSAERPKGSFSTLEIQRTEQGDSAMYLCASSRPPGLLNYGYTFGSGTRLTVV.

This clonotype was picked up a small number of times. The chain has TRBV10-3 and TRBJ2-1, with 10 bases fitting TRBD2. With V trimmed by 6 bases and J by 15 bases, 8 bases remained unmatched. The CDR3 has 12 residues. CDR1 is ENHRY, CDR2 SYGVKD, per germline. The DNA of the CDR3 is TGTGCCATCAGGGATACTAGCGGGAAATGGTTCTTC. It is translated as CAIRDTSGKWFF.

This clonotype was detected ten times or more. This rearrangement joins TRBV29-1 to TRBJ1-1; D is undetermined. Looked up from germline, CDR1 is SQVTM and CDR2 is ANQGSEA. Trimming cost V 6 bases and J 10 bases, with 21 bases left between them. CDR3 size: 13 residues. The DNA for the CDR3 is TGCAGCGTCGACGGAGGAGTAACGAGAGTAGCTTTCTTT. This codes for CSVDGGVTRVAFF.

J is TRBJ1-2 and V is TRBV6-1; D unresolved. CDR1 MNHNS and CDR2 SASEGT come from the germline V gene. The CDR3 length is 12 residues. V was pared by 10 bases and J by 1 base, with 10 bases between. The DNA for the CDR3 is TGTGCCATACGGACGGTTAACTATGGCTACACCTTC. Amino acid sequence: CAIRTVNYGYTF.

Ten or more counts support this clonotype. The chain employs TRBV4-1 and TRBJ1-1, with D uncertain. Germline V gene data show CDR1 as MGHRA and CDR2 as YSYEKL. The CDR3 contains 14 residues. With 0 bases removed from V and 6 bases from J, the gap between germline ends came to 11 bases. CDR3 nucleotide sequence: TGCGCCAGCAGCCAAGATCCTGGCGGTGCTGAAGCTTTCTTT. Protein: CASSQDPGGAEAFF.

This clonotype was seen at least ten times. The genes are TRBV29-1 and TRBJ2-1; the D gene is possibly TRBD2 (5 bases). V lost 5 bases and J 3 bases, leaving 14 bases between the germline ends. The CDR3 has 14 residues. The germline gives CDR1 SQVTM, CDR2 ANQGSEA. Written as DNA, the CDR3 is TGCAGCGTTCTGGGTAGCGCCTACTACAATGAGCAGTTCTTC. Translation: CSVLGSAYYNEQFF.

CDR3 loop: CATTTEKNEKLFF. CDR3 nucleotides: TGTGCCACCACTACAGAGAAGAATGAAAAACTGTTTTTT. This chain links TRBV10-3 with TRBJ1-4; D ambiguous. CDR1 and CDR2 from the germline V gene are ENHRY and SYGVKD. Trimming stripped 10 bases from V and 5 bases from J, with 14 bases between. The length of the CDR3 is 13 residues.

This clonotype was counted between two and nine times. This chain joins TRBV20-1 and TRBJ2-6; no reliable D call. With 2 bases removed from V and 0 bases from J, the gap between germline ends came to 11 bases. CDR1 is DFQATT, CDR2 SNEGSKA, per germline (reference sequence). The CDR3 extends over 16 amino acids. The CDR3 nucleotides are TGCAGTGCTAGACTCCGGGCCCGCTCTGGGGCCAACGTCCTGACTTTC. This encodes CSARLRARSGANVLTF.

This clonotype was counted only a few times. V and J are TRBV27 and TRBJ2-7; D is possibly TRBD2 (5 bases). Germline CDR1 reads MNHEY; CDR2 reads SMNVEV (reference sequence). There are 14 residues in the CDR3. V was trimmed by 4 bases and J by 2 bases, leaving 12 bases between them. The CDR3 DNA is TGTGCCAGCAGTTCAGATAGCGAGACCTACGAGCAGTACTTC. Amino acids: CASSSDSETYEQYF.

This clonotype has a count of ten or more. This chain links TRBV20-1 with TRBJ2-1, with TRBD2 matching 9 bases. CDR1 is DFQATT, CDR2 SNEGSKA, per germline (reference sequence). V shed 4 bases, J shed 5 bases, and the junction held 24 bases outside the gene matches. This CDR3 comprises 20 residues. The CDR3 nucleotides are TGCAGTGCTACGTCGCGGGAAGGCCAATGGGGGACTAGCACGAACAATGAGCAGTTCTTC. Amino acid sequence: CSATSREGQWGTSTNNEQFF.